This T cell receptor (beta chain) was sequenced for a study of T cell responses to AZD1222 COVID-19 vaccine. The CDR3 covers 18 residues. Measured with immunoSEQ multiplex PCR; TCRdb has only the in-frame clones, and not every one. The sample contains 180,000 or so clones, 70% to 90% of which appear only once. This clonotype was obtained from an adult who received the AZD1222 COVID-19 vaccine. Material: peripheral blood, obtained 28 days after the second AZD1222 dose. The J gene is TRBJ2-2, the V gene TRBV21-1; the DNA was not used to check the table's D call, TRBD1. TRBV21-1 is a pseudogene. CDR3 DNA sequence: TGTGCCAGCAGCGGACGACAGTTCAGGGCCCCGAACACCGGGGAGCTGTTTTTT. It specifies CASSGRQFRAPNTGELFF.